Presented here are 21 T cell receptor beta chains from one specimen sequenced in a study of blood T cell repertoires in COVID-19. Assay used: immunoSEQ multiplex PCR; TCRdb lists only in-frame clones, some missing. The profile shows about 300,000 clones, 85% of them singletons. The source material was PBMCs or T cells enriched from blood (not recorded which). The receptors were sampled from a woman aged 30 to 39 who had been exposed to COVID-19.

The V gene is TRBV3-1 (or the pseudogene TRBV3-2), the J gene TRBJ2-1; no reliable D call. CDR3 length: 12 amino acids. Deletions cut 1 base from V and 7 bases from J, with 5 bases between. The germline V gene has CDR1 LGHDT and CDR2 YNNKEL (reference sequence). The CDR3 sequence is CASSQVGNEQFF. In DNA form, the CDR3 reads TGTGCCAGCAGCCAAGTCGGGAATGAGCAGTTCTTC.

V gene TRBV30 combines with J gene TRBJ1-1, with TRBD1 identical over 10 bases. The CDR3 totals 13 residues. J lost 4 bases, V lost 5 bases, and 4 bases had no gene match. Germline V gene sequence: CDR1 GTSNPN, CDR2 SVGIG (reference sequence). CDR3 sequence: CAWDRGPGTEAFF. CDR3 bases: TGTGCCTGGGACAGGGGGCCAGGCACTGAAGCTTTCTTT.

The V call is TRBV5-1, the J call TRBJ1-5; TRBD1 matches 7 bases. Germline-derived CDR1 and CDR2 are SGHRS and YFSETQ. This CDR3 comprises 15 residues. The V segment lost 7 bases and the J segment 1 base; nucleotides outside the gene matches: 8. The CDR3 loop reads CASRDTGESNQPQHF. Written as DNA, the CDR3 is TGCGCCAGCCGTGACACAGGGGAAAGCAATCAGCCCCAGCATTTT.

The rearrangement links TRBV9 to TRBJ1-2; D is uncertain. Germline loops: CDR1 SGDLS, CDR2 YYNGEE. The V and J ends lost 3 bases and 3 bases respectively, with 9 bases between them. This CDR3 comprises 13 residues. CDR3 DNA: TGTGCCAGCAGCGGAAAGGACTACTATGGCTACACCTTC. Encoded protein: CASSGKDYYGYTF.

The rearrangement links TRBV19 to TRBJ1-2; D is undetermined. Germline V CDR1 and CDR2: LNHDA, SQIVND (reference sequence). CDR3 size: 14 residues. Between the trimmed V and J ends, which lost 0 bases and 6 bases, there was a span of 11 bases. The CDR3 loop is CASSIDHVTNGYTF. The CDR3 coding sequence is TGTGCCAGTAGTATAGATCATGTGACTAATGGCTACACCTTC.

This clone was found once. The chain has TRBV19 and TRBJ1-1; D is uncertain. The CDR3 extends over 14 amino acids. The germline gives CDR1 LNHDA, CDR2 SQIVND (reference sequence). Trimming stripped 3 bases from V and 7 bases from J, with 15 bases between. In DNA, the CDR3 is TGTGCCAGTAGTATCCCCGGTGTTCAGGTTGAAGCTTTCTTT. Protein sequence: CASSIPGVQVEAFF.

This sequence joins TRBV7-2 and TRBJ1-1; D remains ambiguous. The V end was cut by 5 bases, the J end by 1 base, with 11 bases between. The CDR3 is made up of 14 amino acids. Germline loops: CDR1 SGHTA, CDR2 FQGNSA. The CDR3 nucleotides are TGTGCCAGCAGCCCCCCCGACACGAACACTGAAGCTTTCTTT. Its translation: CASSPPDTNTEAFF.

The V gene is TRBV5-4, the J gene TRBJ1-1, with D perhaps matching TRBD1 (6 bases). In germline, CDR1 is SGHNT, CDR2 YYREEE (reference sequence). The CDR3 sequence is 15 residues long. V lost 6 bases to trimming and J lost 1 base, with 16 bases between them. The CDR3 protein is CASKGPGTQNTEAFF. In DNA form, the CDR3 reads TGTGCCAGCAAGGGCCCCGGGACACAGAACACTGAAGCTTTCTTT.

The chain recombines TRBV30 with TRBJ1-2; perhaps TRBD1 as D (5 bases). Trimming cost V 2 bases and J 8 bases, with 18 bases left between them. This CDR3 region has 14 residues. Germline loops: CDR1 GTSNPN, CDR2 SVGIG (reference sequence). CDR3 nucleotides: TGTGCCTGGAGTCTACCATCCCTCCAGGGAGGCTACACCTTC. Residues: CAWSLPSLQGGYTF.

The chain combines TRBV29-1 with TRBJ1-1; possible D gene TRBD1, 6 bases. The CDR3 covers 13 residues. Germline CDR1 is SQVTM and CDR2 is ANQGSEA. V dropped 6 bases and J dropped 0 bases, with 11 bases sitting between them. DNA of the CDR3: TGCAGCGTCGGTTGGACAGTGAACACTGAAGCTTTCTTT. It is translated as CSVGWTVNTEAFF.

V usage is TRBV7-9 and J usage is TRBJ2-7; TRBD1 aligns across 8 bases. Germline V gives CDR1 SEHNR, CDR2 FQNEAQ (reference sequence). Losses at the gene ends were 4 bases for V and 4 bases for J; bases not matched to a gene: 3. This CDR3 has 13 residues. DNA of the CDR3: TGTGCCAGCAGCTCCCGGGACAGGTACGAGCAGTACTTC. It translates to CASSSRDRYEQYF.

V is TRBV19 and J is TRBJ1-2, with 12 nucleotides matching TRBD1. The germline gives CDR1 LNHDA, CDR2 SQIVND (reference sequence). The V gene end was trimmed by 3 bases and the J gene end by 5 bases; junction bases not matched to a gene: 10. The CDR3 contains 17 residues. The CDR3 region is CASSIPGTGGAGYGYTF. The CDR3 DNA is TGTGCCAGTAGTATTCCCGGGACAGGGGGCGCAGGATATGGCTACACCTTC. The variable domain in full, with the rest retrieved from reference TRBV19 and TRBJ1-2, is DGGITQSPKYLFRKEGQNVTLSCEQNLNHDAMYWYRQDPGQGLRLIYYSQIVNDFQKGDIAEGYSVSREKKESFPLTVTSAQKNPTAFYLCASSIPGTGGAGYGYTFGSGTRLTVV.

The rearrangement links TRBV13 to TRBJ2-4; possibly TRBD1 for D (6 bases). This CDR3 comprises 15 residues. V shed 1 base and J shed 1 base, with 8 bases lying between them. Germline CDR1 and CDR2: PRHDT and FYEKMQ (reference sequence). The CDR3 protein is CASSLARGAKNIQYF. DNA of the CDR3: TGTGCCAGCAGCTTAGCGAGGGGGGCCAAAAACATTCAGTACTTC.

The V gene is TRBV4-1, the J gene TRBJ1-6; TRBD1 is a possible D gene (6 bases). This CDR3 contains 16 residues. V was pared by 4 bases and J by 1 base, with 11 bases between. Germline values: CDR1 MGHRA, CDR2 YSYEKL. The CDR3 DNA reads as TGCGCCAGCAGCCTTGGACAGAAATCCTATAATTCACCCCTCCACTTT. Its translation: CASSLGQKSYNSPLHF.

The chain carries TRBV19 and TRBJ2-1, with a possible D match to TRBD2 (5 bases). Trimming stripped 7 bases from V and 12 bases from J, with 13 bases between. Germline CDR1 and CDR2: LNHDA and SQIVND (reference sequence). The CDR3 extends over 11 amino acids. The CDR3 sequence is CASKGLALQFF. The CDR3 bases are TGTGCCAGTAAAGGGTTAGCGCTGCAGTTCTTC. The entire variable domain, with the rest obtained from reference TRBV19 and TRBJ2-1, is as follows: DGGITQSPKYLFRKEGQNVTLSCEQNLNHDAMYWYRQDPGQGLRLIYYSQIVNDFQKGDIAEGYSVSREKKESFPLTVTSAQKNPTAFYLCASKGLALQFFGPGTRLTVL.

The rearrangement links TRBV24-1 to TRBJ2-3; the match to TRBD1 covers 8 bases. Germline-derived CDR1 and CDR2 are KGHDR and SFDVKD. CDR3 size: 16 residues. The V gene end was trimmed by 4 bases and the J gene end by 4 bases; junction bases not matched to a gene: 9. CDR3 bases: TGTGCCACCAGTGACCCCGGGACAGGATGGGCAGATACGCAGTATTTT. This gives the protein CATSDPGTGWADTQYF.

The chain has TRBV30 and TRBJ1-2; tentative D call: TRBD1 (5 bases). This CDR3 is built from 14 residues. Germline-derived CDR1 and CDR2 are GTSNPN and SVGIG (reference sequence). V was trimmed by 2 bases and J by 0 bases, leaving 10 bases between them. The CDR3 DNA sequence: TGTGCCTGGAGTCTAGGGACTGCTAACTATGGCTACACCTTC. It encodes CAWSLGTANYGYTF.

The rearrangement joins TRBV3-1 (or the pseudogene TRBV3-2) to TRBJ2-7; the D gene is possibly TRBD1 (5 bases). This CDR3 comprises 15 residues. The V end was cut by 2 bases, the J end by 5 bases, with 16 bases between. Germline CDR1 is LGHDT and CDR2 is YNNKEL (reference sequence). CDR3 coding DNA: TGTGCCAGCAGCCAAACTTGGACATTTACCCACGAGCAGTACTTC. Its translation: CASSQTWTFTHEQYF.

This sequence joins TRBV10-3 and TRBJ1-2; D perhaps matches TRBD1 (6 bases). Germline V gene lookup returns CDR1 ENHRY and CDR2 SYGVKD. V was shortened by 0 bases and J by 8 bases, with 13 bases between the two germline ends. The CDR3 spans 14 residues. The CDR3 protein is CAISESEDRKGYTF. The CDR3 DNA is TGTGCCATCAGTGAGTCTGAAGACAGGAAGGGCTACACCTTC.

This chain links TRBV7-9 with TRBJ2-2, with TRBD2 as a possible D gene (5 bases). V lost 5 bases and J lost 0, with 7 bases in between. This CDR3 has 14 residues. Germline V gene lookup returns CDR1 SEHNR and CDR2 FQNEAQ (reference sequence). The CDR3 DNA is TGTGCCAGCAGCCTCGGGACGAACACCGGGGAGCTGTTTTTT. It encodes CASSLGTNTGELFF.

This chain uses TRBV7-2 with TRBJ2-1, with D unclear. The CDR3 sequence is 13 residues long. V was pared by 4 bases and J by 0 bases, with 4 bases between. Germline-derived CDR1 and CDR2 are SGHTA and FQGNSA. The CDR3 spells CASSSVSYNEQFF. The DNA for the CDR3 is TGTGCCAGCAGCTCCGTCTCCTACAATGAGCAGTTCTTC.